The present T cell receptor beta chain was sequenced within a study of follicular helper T cells after annual influenza vaccination. Study-wide findings and caveats: Only about 8.5-20% of analyzed cells yielded productive TCRB sequences.

Sequencing was performed with immunoSEQ multiplex PCR; in TCRdb, only in-frame clones are kept and a portion is missing. The sample lists about 3,900 clones; about 80% were seen once. Per the germline V gene, CDR1 is SGHTS and CDR2 is YDEGEE. CDR3 size: 15 residues. Trimming pared 2 bases from V and 3 bases from J, leaving 15 bases between. The time point denotes: 2014-2015 season, 7 days after vaccination. Vaccine contraindications, substance abuse, HIV/AIDS, active malignancy and active illness excluded donors. Comments on this clone: The target antigen is unknown.

The TCR comes from an adult who received the influenza vaccine. The chain employs TRBV5-8 and TRBJ2-7, with D perhaps TRBD2 (6 bases). The source material was CXCR5- memory CD4+ T cells sorted from blood, sampled 7 days after influenza vaccination. CDR3 sequence (DNA): TGTGCCAGCAGCTTAAGGGGCGGGGAAAACTACGAGCAGTACTTC. Protein sequence: CASSLRGGENYEQYF. Combining the CDR3 with reference TRBV5-8 and TRBJ2-7 gives the whole variable domain EAGVTQSPTHLIKTRGQQATLRCSPISGHTSVYWYQQALGLGLQFLLWYDEGEERNRGNFPPRFSGRQFPNYSSELNVNALELEDSALYLCASSLRGGENYEQYFGPGTRLTVT.